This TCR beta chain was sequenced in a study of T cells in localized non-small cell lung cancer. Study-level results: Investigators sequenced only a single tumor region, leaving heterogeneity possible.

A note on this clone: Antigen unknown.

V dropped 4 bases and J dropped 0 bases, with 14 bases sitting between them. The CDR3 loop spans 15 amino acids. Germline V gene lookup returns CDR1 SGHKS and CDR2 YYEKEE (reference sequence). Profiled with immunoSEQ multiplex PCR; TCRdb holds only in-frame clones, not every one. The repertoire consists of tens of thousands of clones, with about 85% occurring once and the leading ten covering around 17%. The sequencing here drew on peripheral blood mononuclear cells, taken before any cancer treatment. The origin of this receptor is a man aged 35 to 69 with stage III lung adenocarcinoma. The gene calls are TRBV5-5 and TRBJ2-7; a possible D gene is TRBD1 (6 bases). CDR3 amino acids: CASSQGDTSSYEQYF. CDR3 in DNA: TGTGCCAGCAGCCAAGGGGACACCAGCTCCTACGAGCAGTACTTC. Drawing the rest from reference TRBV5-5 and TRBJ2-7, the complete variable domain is DAGVTQSPTHLIKTRGQQVTLRCSPISGHKSVSWYQQVLGQGPQFIFQYYEKEERGRGNFPDRFSARQFPNYSSELNVNALLLGDSALYLCASSQGDTSSYEQYFGPGTRLTVT.